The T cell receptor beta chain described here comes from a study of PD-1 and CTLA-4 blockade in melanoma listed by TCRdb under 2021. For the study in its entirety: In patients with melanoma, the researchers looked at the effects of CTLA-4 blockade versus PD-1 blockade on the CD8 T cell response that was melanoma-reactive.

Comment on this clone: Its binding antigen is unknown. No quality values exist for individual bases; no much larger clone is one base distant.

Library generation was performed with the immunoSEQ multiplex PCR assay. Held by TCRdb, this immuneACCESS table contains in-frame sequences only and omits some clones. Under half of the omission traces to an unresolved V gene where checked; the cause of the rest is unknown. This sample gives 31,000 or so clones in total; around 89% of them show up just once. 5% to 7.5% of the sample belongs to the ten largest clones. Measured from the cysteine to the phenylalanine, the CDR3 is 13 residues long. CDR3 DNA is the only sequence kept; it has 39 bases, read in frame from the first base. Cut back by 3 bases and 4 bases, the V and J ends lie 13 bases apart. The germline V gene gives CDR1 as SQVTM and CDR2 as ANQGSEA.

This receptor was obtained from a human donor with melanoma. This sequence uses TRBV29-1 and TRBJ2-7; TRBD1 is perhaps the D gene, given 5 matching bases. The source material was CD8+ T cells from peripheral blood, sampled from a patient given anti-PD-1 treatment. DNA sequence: TGCAGCGTTGAGGTAGGGGTGGATTACGAGCAGTACTTC. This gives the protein CSVEVGVDYEQYF.